This T cell receptor (beta chain) emerged from a study of shared clonotypes between healthy human individuals. V trimming: 9 bases; J trimming: 5 bases; junction bases outside the gene matches: 7. The CDR3 has 13 amino acids. Germline V gene data show CDR1 as SGHAT and CDR2 as FQNNGV. Some clones are missing from TCRdb's copy, which holds only in-frame ones; the method was immunoSEQ multiplex PCR. The sample includes roughly 1,100,000 clones, around 74% seen only once; the top ten take roughly 1.4%. Sequenced input: memory CD4+ T cells sorted from blood. This sample's subset: CD45RA-negative fraction. The V gene is TRBV11-2, the J gene TRBJ2-1; 7 bases fit TRBD2. The TCR originated in a man aged 18 to 30 in good health. In DNA form, the CDR3 reads TGTGCCAGTACTCGGGGGGTGGACAATGAGCAGTTCTTC. As protein: CASTRGVDNEQFF.